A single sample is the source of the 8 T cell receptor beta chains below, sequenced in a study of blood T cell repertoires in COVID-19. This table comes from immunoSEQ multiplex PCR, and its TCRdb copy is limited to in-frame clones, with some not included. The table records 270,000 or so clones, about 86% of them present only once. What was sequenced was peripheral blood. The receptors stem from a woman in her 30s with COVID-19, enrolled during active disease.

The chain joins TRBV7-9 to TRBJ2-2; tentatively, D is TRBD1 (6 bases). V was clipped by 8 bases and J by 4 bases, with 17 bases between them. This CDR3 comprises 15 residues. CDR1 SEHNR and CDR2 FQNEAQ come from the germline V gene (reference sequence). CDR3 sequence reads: CASSPPGAATGELFF. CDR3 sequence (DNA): TGTGCCAGCTCTCCTCCAGGGGCTGCCACCGGGGAGCTGTTTTTT.

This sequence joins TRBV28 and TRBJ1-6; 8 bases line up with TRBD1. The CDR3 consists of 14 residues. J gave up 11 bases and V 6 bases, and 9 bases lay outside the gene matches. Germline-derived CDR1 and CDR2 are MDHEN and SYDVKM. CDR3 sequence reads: CASRYGQGYAPLHF. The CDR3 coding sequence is TGTGCCAGCAGGTATGGACAGGGCTATGCACCCCTCCACTTT.

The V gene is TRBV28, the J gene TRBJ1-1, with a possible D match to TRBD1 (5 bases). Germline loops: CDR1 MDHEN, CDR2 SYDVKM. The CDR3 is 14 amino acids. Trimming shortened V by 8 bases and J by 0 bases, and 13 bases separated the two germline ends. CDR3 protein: CASETGHMNTEAFF. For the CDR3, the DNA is TGTGCCAGCGAAACAGGACACATGAACACTGAAGCTTTCTTT.

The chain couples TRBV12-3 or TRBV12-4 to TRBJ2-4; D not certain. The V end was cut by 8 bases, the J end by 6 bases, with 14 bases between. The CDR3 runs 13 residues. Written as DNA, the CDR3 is TGTGCCAGCCGGAGTTTTGAGACAAACATTCAGTACTTC. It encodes CASRSFETNIQYF.

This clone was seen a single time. CDR3 bases: TGTGCCAGCACCGCCCGGGTTGGCACTGAAGCTTTCTTT. It yields the protein CASTARVGTEAFF. The chain employs TRBV12-3 or TRBV12-4 and TRBJ1-1; D call uncertain. CDR3 length equals 13 residues. V was shortened by 7 bases and J by 4 bases, with 13 bases between the two germline ends.

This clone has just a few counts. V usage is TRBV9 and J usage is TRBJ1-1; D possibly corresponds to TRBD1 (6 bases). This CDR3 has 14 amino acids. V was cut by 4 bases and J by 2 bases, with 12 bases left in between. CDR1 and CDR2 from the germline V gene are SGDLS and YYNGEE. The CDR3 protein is CASSPRTANTEAFF. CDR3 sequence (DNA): TGTGCCAGCAGCCCCCGGACAGCCAACACTGAAGCTTTCTTT.

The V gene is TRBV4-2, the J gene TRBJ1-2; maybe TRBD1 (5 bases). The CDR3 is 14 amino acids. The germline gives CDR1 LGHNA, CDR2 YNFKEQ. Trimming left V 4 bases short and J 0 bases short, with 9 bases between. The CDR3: CASSLAGANYGYTF. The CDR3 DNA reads TGTGCCAGCAGCCTGGCGGGGGCTAACTATGGCTACACCTTC.

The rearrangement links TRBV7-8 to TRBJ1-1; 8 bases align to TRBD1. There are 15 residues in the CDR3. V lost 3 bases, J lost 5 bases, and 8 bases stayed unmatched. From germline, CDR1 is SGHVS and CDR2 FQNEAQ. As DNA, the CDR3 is TGTGCCAGCAGCTTGCGAGGGACAGGAAGTACTGAAGCTTTCTTT. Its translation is CASSLRGTGSTEAFF.